This T cell receptor beta chain was observed in a study of response to subunit inactivated influenza vaccine. This clonotype appeared many times. Via MiXCR, TCRdb re-called the RT-PCR reads, giving one row per CDR3 protein. The sample records 150,000 to 200,000 distinct CDR3 sequences, about 12% being singletons. The same specimen was also included in a second study, on T cells expressing NK-cell markers. That study adds: Template switching by 5'RACE with UMIs generated the TCR beta cDNA. Source material for TCR beta repertoires consisted of sorted CD3+CD56+NKG2C+, CD3+CD56+NKG2C- and CD3+CD56-NKG2C+ T cells. Of the CD8+ T cell pool in over 5 donors, roughly 1.0-8% was accounted for by dominant NKG2C+ clonotypes. These clonotypes also led the CD3+CD56-NKG2C+ fraction in a few donors.

The source is a man in his forties or fifties who received an inactivated influenza vaccine. This specimen consisted of CD8+ T cells sorted from PBMCs, obtained 11 to 12 days after vaccination.

The CDR3: CASSLEGREAEKLFF. CDR3 coding DNA: TGTGCCAGCAGCTTGGAGGGACGGGAAGCTGAAAAACTGTTTTTT. J is TRBJ1-4 and V is TRBV5-5, with a weak D call TRBD1 (5 bases). The V gene's germline CDR1 is SGHKS and CDR2 YYEKEE (reference sequence). The CDR3 has 15 amino acids. V lost 0 bases and J 7 bases, leaving 13 bases between the germline ends.